This TCR beta chain was sequenced during a study of blood T cell repertoires in COVID-19 (TCRdb year 2020). Some background on the complete study: Samples covering the acute and convalescent phases of COVID-19 were provided by collaborators in the United States, Italy and Spain. The material from the prospective study consisted of cDNA or gDNA derived from T cells, B-cell-depleted T cells, or PBMCs. Samples were obtained from the ongoing ImmuneRACE study (first 160 participants) and from about 1,300 subjects provided by 6 global collaborators. Subjects who had been exposed to COVID-19, were actively infected with it, or had recovered from it provided the deeply sampled blood TCRbeta repertoires that made up the dataset. Where available, HLA class I and class II types were obtained from metadata supplied by the sample provider rather than from assay-based typing. The sample metadata nearly always contained a de-identified subject ID, COVID-19 status, age in years and sex. The repertoires were made available in a free public database intended to serve as a resource for research on the immune response to SARS-CoV-2. Study-wide findings and limitations: The amount of clinical and demographic metadata varied by source and participant and was provided uncurated.

Enrolling through a virtual design, the prospective study's participants ranged in age from roughly 18 to 100 years and lived across 20 to 25 United States geographic areas. To assign participants to cohorts, the prospective study relied on clinical history that participants themselves reported in a screening survey and a study questionnaire. Exposed participants were defined as having been in contact with someone with a PCR-confirmed or clinician-diagnosed COVID-19 case within 2 weeks of study entry. In the prospective study, mobile phlebotomists collected whole blood, serum and a nasopharyngeal or oropharyngeal swab from each participant. Additional blood draws and questionnaires over an approximately 2-month period could optionally be provided by prospective study participants. Prospective study blood samples were shipped either frozen or at room temperature before DNA extraction. TCRbeta CDR3 regions were amplified from genomic DNA by means of the immunoSEQ Assay, a bias-controlled multiplex PCR. In the original analysis: The number of nucleated cells in each sample was estimated by amplification of reference gene primers within the assay. To quantify the absolute abundance of each unique TCRbeta CDR3 rearrangement, sequence reads were collapsed and filtered. For each sample, productive Simpson clonality was calculated as the square root of Simpson's diversity index across productive rearrangements. What TCRdb holds here is the immuneACCESS table cut down to in-frame rearrangements. Part of the clones is not present; checked against another copy, under half of the missing clones reflect an unresolved V gene, and the others are unexplained. The V and J calls and the clone size are those of that table, but D and trimming were determined from the DNA. The sample table records 120,000 to 150,000 clones; approximately 80% of these occur just once. The biggest ten clones account for roughly 1.7% of the sample.

The junction carries 13 bases between V and J, which are trimmed by 1 base and 9 bases respectively. The CDR3 runs 14 amino acids, cysteine and phenylalanine included. Kept here is only the CDR3 DNA, which spans 42 bases and is read in frame from base 1. CDR1 and CDR2, looked up from the germline V gene (reference sequence), are LNHDA and SQIVND. With respect to this clone: The antigen this receptor binds is unknown. Base qualities are not at hand, and no much larger clone is one base apart.

Sequencing was done on a sample of PBMCs or T cells enriched from blood (not recorded which). This sequence was found in a young woman who had been exposed to COVID-19. The chain is made from TRBV19 and TRBJ1-5, with a tentative D gene TRBD1 over 5 matching bases. The CDR3 reads as follows: CASSIVAGQGPQHF. The DNA sequence is given as TGTGCCAGTAGTATAGTGGCCGGACAAGGGCCCCAGCATTTT.